These 19 T cell receptor beta chains share one sample of origin, sequenced in a study of a mutant IDH1 vaccine in newly diagnosed glioma. Sequencing used immunoSEQ multiplex PCR; TCRdb keeps in-frame clones, though not all of them. Of about 60,000 clones in the sample, less than 90% were seen once. The time point here: week 35, safety follow-up. Vaccinated patients received 300 ug of mutant IDH1 20-mer peptide per dose, with topical imiquimod. No antigen has been identified for these receptors. The sequencing here drew on PBMCs, taken from a glioma patient whose treatment included an IDH1 peptide vaccine. Receptors originate from a man in his thirties or forties with glioma.

The CDR3 nucleotides read TGTGCCAGTAGTCCAGGGACAGGGAGGAGCTCCTACGAGCAGTACTTC. As protein: CASSPGTGRSSYEQYF. V is TRBV19 and J is TRBJ2-7, with 9 bases lining up with TRBD1. Germline values: CDR1 LNHDA, CDR2 SQIVND (reference sequence). The CDR3 runs to 16 residues. With V trimmed by 5 bases and J by 0 bases, 8 bases remained unmatched.

The chain employs TRBV15 and TRBJ1-5; TRBD1 aligns across 7 bases. The CDR3 extends over 17 amino acids. Germline CDR1 LNHNV, CDR2 YYDKDF (reference sequence). V lost 0 bases, J lost 2 bases, and 7 bases stayed unmatched. The CDR3 is CATSRDRGQERNQPQHF. Here the CDR3 DNA reads TGTGCCACCAGCAGAGATCGCGGACAGGAGCGCAATCAGCCCCAGCATTTT.

The chain uses TRBV19 and TRBJ2-1, with D perhaps TRBD2 (6 bases). CDR1 and CDR2 from the germline V gene are LNHDA and SQIVND (reference sequence). This CDR3 contains 14 residues. Trimming took off 7 bases at V and 0 bases at J, with 10 bases between the two ends. CDR3 DNA sequence: TGTGCCAGTAATGTCGGGAGCTCCTACAATGAGCAGTTCTTC. Protein: CASNVGSSYNEQFF.

This clone was detected only a few times. This chain uses TRBV29-1 with TRBJ1-5; D unresolved. Germline V gives CDR1 SQVTM, CDR2 ANQGSEA. The ends were cut back, 4 bases at V and 6 bases at J, with 22 bases in the middle. CDR3 length: 16 residues. The CDR3 DNA follows: TGCAGCGTTGCAATGTCGGGCTTAGGGCAGGCTCAGCCCCAGCATTTT. It translates to CSVAMSGLGQAQPQHF.

J is TRBJ1-2 and V is TRBV18, with TRBD1 matching 7 bases. The CDR3 consists of 16 residues. V dropped 2 bases and J dropped 0; count of bases not matched to a gene: 6. CDR1 and CDR2 (germline): KGHSH, LQKENI. The CDR3 DNA reads TGTGCCAGCTCACCAACAGGGGCCCAAGCTAACTATGGCTACACCTTC. It codes for CASSPTGAQANYGYTF.

The chain recombines TRBV6-1 with TRBJ1-2; maybe TRBD1 (5 bases). Trimming stripped 3 bases from V and 7 bases from J, with 12 bases between. This CDR3 region has 13 residues. The V gene's germline CDR1 is MNHNS and CDR2 SASEGT. The DNA for the CDR3 is TGTGCCAGCAGTGAGGGCAGGGTAGGTGGCTACACCTTC. Protein: CASSEGRVGGYTF.

This chain links TRBV5-4 with TRBJ2-6, with D perhaps given as TRBD1 or TRBD2 (6 bases each). The CDR3 consists of 15 residues. V was pared by 2 bases and J by 2 bases, with 8 bases between. From germline, CDR1 is SGHNT and CDR2 YYREEE (reference sequence). CDR3: CASSLGGPGANVLTF. In nucleotides, the CDR3 is TGTGCCAGCAGCTTAGGGGGGCCTGGGGCCAACGTCCTGACTTTC.

The V call is TRBV7-8, the J call TRBJ1-5; D perhaps matches TRBD1 (5 bases). This CDR3 comprises 15 residues. CDR1 and CDR2 (germline): SGHVS, FQNEAQ. Trimming removed 5 bases at V and 5 bases at J, with 16 bases between. This CDR3 is CASSPGRLVDQPQHF. In DNA form, the CDR3 reads TGTGCCAGCAGCCCGGGACGGCTTGTGGATCAGCCCCAGCATTTT. Drawing the rest from reference TRBV7-8 and TRBJ1-5, the complete variable domain is GAGVSQSPRYKVAKRGQDVALRCDPISGHVSLFWYQQALGQGPEFLTYFQNEAQLDKSGLPSDRFFAERPEGSVSTLKIQRTQQEDSAVYLCASSPGRLVDQPQHFGDGTRLSIL.

The chain links TRBV5-1 to TRBJ1-1; no firm D call. This CDR3 is 12 amino acids long. Trimming pared 3 bases from V and 5 bases from J, leaving 8 bases between. Germline values: CDR1 SGHRS, CDR2 YFSETQ. This chain's CDR3 is CASSSRGTEAFF. Here the CDR3 DNA reads TGCGCCAGCAGCTCCCGGGGAACTGAAGCTTTCTTT.

The J gene is TRBJ2-3, the V gene TRBV27; 9 positions agree with TRBD1. V gave up 4 bases and J gave up 4 bases; unmatched junction bases: 9. The CDR3 covers 16 residues. Looked up from germline, CDR1 is MNHEY and CDR2 is SMNVEV (reference sequence). The CDR3 coding sequence is TGTGCCAGCAGTTACCTTGGTAGACAGGGGGCAGATACGCAGTATTTT. The encoded protein is CASSYLGRQGADTQYF.

V usage is TRBV7-9 and J usage is TRBJ1-2, with D unresolved. Germline values: CDR1 SEHNR, CDR2 FQNEAQ (reference sequence). The CDR3 extends over 16 amino acids. V was shortened by 0 bases and J by 8 bases, with 19 bases between the two germline ends. DNA of the CDR3: TGTGCCAGCAGCTTAGCGGAGGGCGGGTTCAGTTACGGCTACACCTTC. This gives the protein CASSLAEGGFSYGYTF.

V and J are TRBV2 and TRBJ1-3; D uncertain. This CDR3 has 14 amino acids. Between the trimmed V and J ends, which lost 4 bases and 4 bases, there was a span of 11 bases. Germline V gives CDR1 SNHLY, CDR2 FYNNEI. The chain's CDR3 is CASSVSLDGNTIYF. CDR3 DNA: TGTGCCAGCAGTGTGTCCTTAGACGGAAACACCATATATTTT.

This chain joins TRBV18 and TRBJ2-1, with 8 bases aligning to TRBD1. Per the germline V gene, CDR1 is KGHSH and CDR2 is LQKENI. This CDR3 has 14 amino acids. V lost 3 bases to trimming and J lost 7 bases; unmatched junction nucleotides: 5. The CDR3: CASSPQGAGNEQFF. In DNA, the CDR3 is TGTGCCAGCTCACCGCAGGGGGCGGGAAATGAGCAGTTCTTC.

This clone was counted a few times. The chain employs TRBV5-1 and TRBJ1-1, with 8 nucleotides matching TRBD1. This CDR3 comprises 14 residues. Trimming at V came to 0 bases and at J to 4 bases, leaving 2 bases not matched to a gene. Germline V gene sequence: CDR1 SGHRS, CDR2 YFSETQ. In nucleotides, the CDR3 is TGCGCCAGCAGCTTGGGTGGACAGGGCACTGAAGCTTTCTTT. Translating gives CASSLGGQGTEAFF.

The V and J genes are TRBV29-1 and TRBJ2-7; 7 positions match TRBD1. Germline V CDR1 and CDR2: SQVTM, ANQGSEA. V trimming: 3 bases; J trimming: 5 bases; junction bases outside the gene matches: 7. This CDR3 is built from 13 residues. This chain's CDR3 is CSVDSRDSNEQYF. CDR3 in DNA: TGCAGCGTTGATAGCCGGGACAGTAACGAGCAGTACTTC.

This chain uses TRBV30 with TRBJ2-2; no firm D call. This CDR3 has 16 amino acids. Trimming pared 0 bases from V and 4 bases from J, leaving 15 bases between. Germline CDR1 reads GTSNPN; CDR2 reads SVGIG (reference sequence). CDR3 loop: CAWSVVFSHGTGELFF. The CDR3 nucleotides read TGTGCCTGGAGTGTAGTGTTCAGTCATGGCACCGGGGAGCTGTTTTTT.

The J gene is TRBJ2-1, the V gene TRBV7-6; 10 bases map to TRBD1. From germline, CDR1 is SGHVS and CDR2 FNYEAQ. With V trimmed by 0 bases and J by 6 bases, 5 bases remained unmatched. The CDR3 totals 16 residues. CDR3 residues: CASSLATGQGINEQFF. For the CDR3, the DNA is TGTGCCAGCAGCTTAGCAACGGGACAGGGGATCAATGAGCAGTTCTTC.

The V and J genes are TRBV6-1 and TRBJ2-3; either TRBD1 or TRBD2 may supply D (5 bases each). The CDR3 consists of 16 residues. The V end was cut by 0 bases, the J end by 1 base, with 11 bases between. The germline V gene encodes CDR1 MNHNS and CDR2 SASEGT. The CDR3 protein is CASSEAGTGGTDTQYF. The CDR3 region has the DNA TGTGCCAGCAGTGAAGCCGGGACGGGTGGCACAGATACGCAGTATTTT.

This chain uses TRBV7-6 with TRBJ1-6; D is unresolved. CDR3 length equals 15 residues. The germline V gene encodes CDR1 SGHVS and CDR2 FNYEAQ. The V and J ends lost 0 bases and 4 bases respectively, with 7 bases between them. This chain's CDR3 is CASSLATGYNSPLHF. The CDR3 bases are TGTGCCAGCAGCTTAGCGACGGGATATAATTCACCCCTCCACTTT.